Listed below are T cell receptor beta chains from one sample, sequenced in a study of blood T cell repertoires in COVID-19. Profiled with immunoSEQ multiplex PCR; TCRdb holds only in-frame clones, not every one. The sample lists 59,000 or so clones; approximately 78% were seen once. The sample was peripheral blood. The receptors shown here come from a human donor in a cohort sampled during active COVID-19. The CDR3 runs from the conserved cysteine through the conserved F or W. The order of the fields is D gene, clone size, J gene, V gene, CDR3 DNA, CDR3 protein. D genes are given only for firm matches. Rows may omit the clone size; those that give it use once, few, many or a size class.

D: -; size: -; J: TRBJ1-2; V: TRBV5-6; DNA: TGTGCCAGCAGCTTAGCAGGGTCTTCTAACTATGGCTACACCTTC; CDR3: CASSLAGSSNYGYTF
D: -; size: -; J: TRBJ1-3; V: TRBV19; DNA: TGTGCCAGTAGTCCGCAGATGGGAAACACCATATATTTT; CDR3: CASSPQMGNTIYF
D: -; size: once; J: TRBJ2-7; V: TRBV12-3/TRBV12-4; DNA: TGTGCCAGCACCAGGGGTCAGGGCTACGAGCAGTACTTC; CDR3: CASTRGQGYEQYF
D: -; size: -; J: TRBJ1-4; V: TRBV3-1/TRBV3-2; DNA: TGTGCCAGCAGCCCCCAAAGGGCTGAGGGACTGTTTTTT; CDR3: CASSPQRAEGLFF
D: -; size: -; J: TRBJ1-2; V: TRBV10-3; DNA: TGTGCCATCACCCCGGACAAGCTCTATGGCTACACCTTC; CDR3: CAITPDKLYGYTF
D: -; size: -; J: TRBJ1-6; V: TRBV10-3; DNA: TGTGCCATCAGCAGGGGCACGTGGGAGTTTAATTCACCCCTCCACTTT; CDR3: CAISRGTWEFNSPLHF
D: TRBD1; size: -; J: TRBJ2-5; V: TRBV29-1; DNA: TGCAGCATCAGACAGGGTATGAAGGAGACCCAGTACTTC; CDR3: CSIRQGMKETQYF
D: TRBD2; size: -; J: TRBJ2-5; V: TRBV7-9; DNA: TGTGCCAGCAGTCGCGGGGGGGCGTTTTCCCAAGAGACCCAGTACTTC; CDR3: CASSRGGAFSQETQYF
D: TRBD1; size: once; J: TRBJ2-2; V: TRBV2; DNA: TGTGCCAGCAGTACAGGGGGCGCGGGCACCGGGGAGCTGTTTTTT; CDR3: CASSTGGAGTGELFF
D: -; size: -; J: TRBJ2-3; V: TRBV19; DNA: TGTGCCAGTAGTATAGGTGCGCAGGCTAGCACAGATACGCAGTATTTT; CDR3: CASSIGAQASTDTQYF
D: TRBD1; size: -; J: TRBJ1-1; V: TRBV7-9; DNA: TGTGCCAGCAGCCCTACCGGGACAGGGAAGACTGAAGCTTTCTTT; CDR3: CASSPTGTGKTEAFF
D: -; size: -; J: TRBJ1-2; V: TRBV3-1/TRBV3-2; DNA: TGTGCCAGCAGCCAAGAAAACAGGAACTATGGCTACACCTTC; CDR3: CASSQENRNYGYTF
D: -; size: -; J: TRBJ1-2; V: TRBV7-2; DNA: TGTGCCAGCAGCTTAGCGGATGGAGGGTTGGTCGGTGGCTACACCTTC; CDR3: CASSLADGGLVGGYTF
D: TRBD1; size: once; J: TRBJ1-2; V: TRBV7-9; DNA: TGTGCCAGCAGGGGGCTCGAGGGACAGGGGATTTATGGCTACACCTTC; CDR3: CASRGLEGQGIYGYTF
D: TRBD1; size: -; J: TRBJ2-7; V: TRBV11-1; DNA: TGTGCCAGCAACCTGGGACAGGGGGTTTCCTACGAGCAGTACTTC; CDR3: CASNLGQGVSYEQYF
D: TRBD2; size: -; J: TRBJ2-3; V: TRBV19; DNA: TGTGCCAGTAGTCCACGGACTAGCGGGGGGTTTGGAGATACGCAGTATTTT; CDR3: CASSPRTSGGFGDTQYF
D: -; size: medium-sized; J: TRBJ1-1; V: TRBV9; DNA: TGTGCCAGCAGCCCAGTCAGGGCAAGTAACACTGAAGCTTTCTTT; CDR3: CASSPVRASNTEAFF
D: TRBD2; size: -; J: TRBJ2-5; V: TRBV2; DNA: TGTGCCAGCAGTGGGGGACTAGCGTATCAAGAGACCCAGTACTTC; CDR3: CASSGGLAYQETQYF
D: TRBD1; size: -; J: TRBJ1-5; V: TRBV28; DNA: TGTGCCAGCACCCCAGGAACAGGGGTTAATCAGCCCCAGCATTTT; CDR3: CASTPGTGVNQPQHF
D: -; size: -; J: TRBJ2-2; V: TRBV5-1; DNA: TGCGCCAGCACCTTAGTGTCTGGCGGGAACACCGGGGAGCTGTTTTTT; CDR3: CASTLVSGGNTGELFF
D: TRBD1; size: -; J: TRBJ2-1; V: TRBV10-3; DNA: TGTGCCATTGCAGAGGGGACAGGGGCCTACAATGAGCAGTTCTTC; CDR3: CAIAEGTGAYNEQFF
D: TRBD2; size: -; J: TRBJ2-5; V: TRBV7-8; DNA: TGTGCCAGCATAATAAAGGAGCGGTCTAGCGGGGCCTCGGGGGAGACCCAGTACTTC; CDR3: CASIIKERSSGASGETQYF
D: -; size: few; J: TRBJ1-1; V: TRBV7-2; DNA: TGTGCCAGCAGCTCCCAGGGTGTTGGGGAAGCTTTCTTT; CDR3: CASSSQGVGEAFF
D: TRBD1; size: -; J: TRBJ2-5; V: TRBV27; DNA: TGTGCCAGCAGGAAGACAGGGCAGGTTGAGACCCAGTACTTC; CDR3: CASRKTGQVETQYF
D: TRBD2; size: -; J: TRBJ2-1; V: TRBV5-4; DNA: TGTGCCAGCAGCTTACTAGCGACTCCTTTCCATGAGCAGTTCTTC; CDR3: CASSLLATPFHEQFF
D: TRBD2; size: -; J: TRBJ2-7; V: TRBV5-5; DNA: TGTGCCAGCAGCTTGATTGCGGGGGATACCTACGAGCAGTACTTC; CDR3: CASSLIAGDTYEQYF
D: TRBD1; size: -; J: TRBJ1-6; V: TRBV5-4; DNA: TGTGCCAGCAGCTTGGGGCTTGACAGGGGAAGTAATTCACCCCTCCACTTT; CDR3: CASSLGLDRGSNSPLHF
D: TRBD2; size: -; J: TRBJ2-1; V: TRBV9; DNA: TGTGCCAGCAGCGTCTTAGCGGGGGGAAGCTACAATGAGCAGTTCTTC; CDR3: CASSVLAGGSYNEQFF
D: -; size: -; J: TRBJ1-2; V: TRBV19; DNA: TGTGCCAGTAGTATAGCGTCAACCCGGCGGTATGGCTACACCTTC; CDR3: CASSIASTRRYGYTF
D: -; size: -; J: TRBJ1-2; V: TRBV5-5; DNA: TGTGCCAGCAGCTTGGAACAGAACCTTCCTTATGGCTACACCTTC; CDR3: CASSLEQNLPYGYTF
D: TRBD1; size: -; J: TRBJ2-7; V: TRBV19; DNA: TGTGCCAGTAGTATGGGCTGGGGGACAGGGAGGGACTACGAGCAGTACTTC; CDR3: CASSMGWGTGRDYEQYF
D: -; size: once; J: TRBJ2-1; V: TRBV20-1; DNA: TGCAGTGCTAGTTCCCATCGGGGATCAAGCTCCTACAATGAGCAGTTCTTC; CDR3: CSASSHRGSSSYNEQFF
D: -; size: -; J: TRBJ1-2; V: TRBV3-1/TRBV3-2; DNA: TGTGCCAGCACCCGAAACCCTATTAGCGGGGTCGCCTATGGCTACACCTTC; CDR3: CASTRNPISGVAYGYTF
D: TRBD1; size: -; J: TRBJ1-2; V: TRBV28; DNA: TGTGCCAGCAGTTTATCTGACCAGGGGGTAGGGGGCTACACCTTC; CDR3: CASSLSDQGVGGYTF
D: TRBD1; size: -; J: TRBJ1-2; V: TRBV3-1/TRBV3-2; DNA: TGTGCCAGCAGCCAACCGGGACAGGTTAACTATGGCTACACCTTC; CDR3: CASSQPGQVNYGYTF
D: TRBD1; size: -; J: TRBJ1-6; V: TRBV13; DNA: TGTGCCAGCAGCTTAGGCGACAGGGTTTCACCCCTCCACTTT; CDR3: CASSLGDRVSPLHF
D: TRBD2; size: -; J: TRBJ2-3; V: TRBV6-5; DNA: TGTGCCAGCAGTTACCCCACGACTAGCGGGGGATATACGCAGTATTTT; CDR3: CASSYPTTSGGYTQYF
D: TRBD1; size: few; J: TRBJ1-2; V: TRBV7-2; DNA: TGTGCCAGCAGCACCGACAGGGGGGACTATGGCTACACCTTC; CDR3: CASSTDRGDYGYTF
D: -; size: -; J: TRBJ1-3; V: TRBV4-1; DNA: TGCGCCAGCAGGCTAAGGCGCGACACTGGAAACACCATATATTTT; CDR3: CASRLRRDTGNTIYF
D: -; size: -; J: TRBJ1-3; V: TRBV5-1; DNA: TGCGCCAGCAGCTTGTCACAGGAGTATGGAAACACCATATATTTT; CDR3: CASSLSQEYGNTIYF
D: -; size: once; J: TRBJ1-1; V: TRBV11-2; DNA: TGTGCCAGCAGCTTATCGGACACTGAAGCTTTCTTT; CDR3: CASSLSDTEAFF
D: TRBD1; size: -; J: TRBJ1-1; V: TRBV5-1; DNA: TGCGCCAGCAGCTCCTCGGCAGGGGGGAGGACTGAAGCTTTCTTT; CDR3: CASSSSAGGRTEAFF
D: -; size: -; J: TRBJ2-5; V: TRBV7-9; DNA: TGTGCCAGCAGCTCCGGACAGTACCTAGAGACCCAGTACTTC; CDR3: CASSSGQYLETQYF
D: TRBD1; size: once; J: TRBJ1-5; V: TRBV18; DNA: TGTGCCAGCTCACCACCCCACAGGGGGGTTAGCAATCAGCCCCAGCATTTT; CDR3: CASSPPHRGVSNQPQHF
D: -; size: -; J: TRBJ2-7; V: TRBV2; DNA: TGTGCCAGCAGAGGTCAGGCAAGCTACGAGCAGTACTTC; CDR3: CASRGQASYEQYF
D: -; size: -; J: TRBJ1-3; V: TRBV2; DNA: TGTGCCAGCAGTGAAGGGGGACTCGGAAACACCATATATTTT; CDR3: CASSEGGLGNTIYF
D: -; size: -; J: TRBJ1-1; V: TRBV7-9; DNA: TGTGCCAGCAGCCCTGGAACGGGACACCAGAACACTGAAGCTTTCTTT; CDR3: CASSPGTGHQNTEAFF
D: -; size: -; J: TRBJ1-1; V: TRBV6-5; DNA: TGTGCCAGCAGTTACTCCTTCGGGGGTGGTACTGAAGCTTTCTTT; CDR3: CASSYSFGGGTEAFF
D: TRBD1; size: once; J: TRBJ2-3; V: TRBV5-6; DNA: TGTGCCAGCAGCGTGGACAGGGGGCAAGATACGCAGTATTTT; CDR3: CASSVDRGQDTQYF
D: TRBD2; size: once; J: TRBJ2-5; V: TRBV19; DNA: TGTGCCAGTAGTAGGACTAGCGGGGTGACGGGAGAGACCCAGTACTTC; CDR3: CASSRTSGVTGETQYF
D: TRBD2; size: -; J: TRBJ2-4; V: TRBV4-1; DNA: TGCGCCAGCAGCCCCCACCTAGCGGGGGGGCGCCTCGGTCAGTACTTC; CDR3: CASSPHLAGGRLGQYF
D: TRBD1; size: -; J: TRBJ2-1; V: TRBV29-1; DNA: TGCAGCGTTGTAGACCACAGGGGGCGATCCTACAATGAGCAGTTCTTC; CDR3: CSVVDHRGRSYNEQFF